Listed here are 26 T cell receptor beta chains from one sample, sequenced in a study of T cell clonotyping in hematopoietic cell transplantation. TCRdb's table, derived via immunoSEQ multiplex PCR, lists solely in-frame clones and lacks some. The profile shows 15,000 or so clones, 85% to 90% of them singletons. The sample in question was PBMCs, obtained 100 days after allogeneic stem cell transplant. These receptors all come from a male patient between 45 and 60 years old who had an allogeneic stem cell transplant from an unrelated donor, so T cells may come from the graft donor. Some clones in this sample may be carry-over from other donors' samples.

The gene calls are TRBV5-4 and TRBJ2-7, with 10 bases matching TRBD2. With 4 bases clipped from V and 0 bases from J, the junction kept 13 bases outside the gene matches. The CDR3 loop spans 18 amino acids. Germline values: CDR1 SGHNT, CDR2 YYREEE (reference sequence). Written as DNA, the CDR3 is TGTGCCAGCAGCGGGTCAGCGGGAGGGCTTCCAGGCTCCTACGAGCAGTACTTC. Translating gives CASSGSAGGLPGSYEQYF.

This clone ranks as medium-sized. This chain uses TRBV11-2 with TRBJ1-3; the D is unclear. The CDR3 is made up of 15 amino acids. The germline CDR1 and CDR2 sequences are SGHAT and FQNNGV. Trimming took 2 bases from V and 0 from J, leaving 8 bases between them. The CDR3 coding sequence is TGTGCCAGCAGCTTATCACAGTTCTCTGGAAACACCATATATTTT. Residues: CASSLSQFSGNTIYF.

The CDR3 spells CAWSAAGQGAITGELFF. The CDR3 DNA sequence: TGTGCCTGGAGTGCTGCTGGTCAGGGGGCAATCACCGGGGAGCTGTTTTTT. This chain joins TRBV30 and TRBJ2-2; 8 bases match TRBD1. Germline CDR1 GTSNPN, CDR2 SVGIG (reference sequence). The CDR3 spans 17 residues. J was trimmed by 4 bases and V by 1 base; bases with no gene match: 11.

Turning to this clone: Other DNA sequences from this sample encode an identical CDR3 as well. The chain employs TRBV30 and TRBJ1-1; no clear D. The ends were cut back, 7 bases at V and 1 base at J, with 7 bases in the middle. Per germline, CDR1 GTSNPN and CDR2 SVGIG (reference sequence). The CDR3 contains 11 residues. CDR3 sequence reads: CALERNTEAFF. CDR3 coding DNA: TGTGCCTTAGAGAGGAACACTGAAGCTTTCTTT.

The chain recombines TRBV4-1 with TRBJ2-7, with D tentatively TRBD1 or TRBD2 (5 bases each). Germline CDR1 and CDR2: MGHRA and YSYEKL. The CDR3 length is 14 residues. The V gene lost 4 bases and the J gene lost 0 bases, with 10 bases spanning the gap. In DNA, the CDR3 is TGCGCCAGCAGCCCCCTCGGGACCTCCTACGAGCAGTACTTC. This translates into CASSPLGTSYEQYF.

The chain combines TRBV14 with TRBJ1-1; D remains unclear. The CDR3 is made up of 17 amino acids. V gave up 0 bases and J gave up 11 bases, with 25 bases separating them. The germline V gene has CDR1 SGHDN and CDR2 FVKESK. This CDR3 is CASSQDWVSFLRPAAFF. CDR3 DNA sequence: TGTGCCAGCAGCCAAGACTGGGTCTCCTTTCTGAGACCTGCGGCTTTCTTT.

The rearrangement links TRBV11-1 to TRBJ1-5, with D perhaps matching TRBD1 (6 bases). This CDR3 is built from 13 residues. The V and J ends lost 5 bases and 11 bases respectively, with 16 bases between them. Per the germline V gene, CDR1 is SGHAT and CDR2 is FQDESV (reference sequence). The CDR3 sequence is CASSQEQGRAQHF. CDR3 nucleotide sequence: TGTGCCAGCAGCCAGGAGCAGGGGAGGGCCCAGCATTTT.

V is TRBV19 and J is TRBJ2-2; D uncertain. CDR1 is LNHDA and CDR2 is SQIVND in the germline V gene (reference sequence). CDR3 length equals 13 residues. Between the trimmed V and J ends, which lost 6 bases and 3 bases, there was a span of 8 bases. The CDR3 nucleotides read TGTGCCAGTAGGCTTACATACACCGGGGAGCTGTTTTTT. Protein: CASRLTYTGELFF.

J is TRBJ1-1 and V is TRBV4-2; D possibly corresponds to TRBD1 (5 bases). This CDR3 has 15 residues. CDR1 is LGHNA, CDR2 YNFKEQ, per germline. V was trimmed by 4 bases and J by 7 bases, leaving 19 bases between them. The CDR3 nucleotides are TGTGCCAGCAGCCCGATCGTCGGAATTCAGGGTGAAGCTTTCTTT. Translating gives CASSPIVGIQGEAFF.

This rearrangement joins TRBV6-5 to TRBJ2-7, with TRBD1 matching 11 bases. In germline, CDR1 is MNHEY, CDR2 SVGAGI. This CDR3 contains 16 residues. The V and J ends lost 2 bases and 8 bases, in that order; junction bases with no gene match: 11. In DNA, the CDR3 is TGTGCCAGCAGTTACGCCTCCGGGACAGGGGGTTTAAAGCAGTACTTC. It encodes CASSYASGTGGLKQYF.

This sequence joins TRBV7-9 and TRBJ2-2; the D gene is possibly TRBD1 (6 bases). Trimming shortened V by 6 bases and J by 4 bases, and 15 bases separated the two germline ends. From germline, CDR1 is SEHNR and CDR2 FQNEAQ (reference sequence). CDR3 length: 15 amino acids. This CDR3 reads CASRSPGDFTGELFF. The CDR3 DNA reads TGTGCCAGCAGATCCCCAGGGGATTTCACCGGGGAGCTGTTTTTT.

The V and J genes are TRBV7-9 and TRBJ1-5, with TRBD1 matching 8 bases. The V gene end was trimmed by 6 bases and the J gene end by 5 bases; junction bases not matched to a gene: 9. Looked up from germline, CDR1 is SEHNR and CDR2 is FQNEAQ (reference sequence). The CDR3 loop spans 15 amino acids. The DNA for the CDR3 is TGTGCCAGCAGTTCGGGACAGGCCGCTGATCAGCCCCAGCATTTT. Translated, it gives CASSSGQAADQPQHF.

The gene calls are TRBV19 and TRBJ1-2; possibly TRBD1 for D (6 bases). Germline loops: CDR1 LNHDA, CDR2 SQIVND (reference sequence). V lost 6 bases to trimming and J lost 4 bases, with 15 bases between them. The CDR3 is made up of 14 amino acids. The DNA of the CDR3 is TGTGCCAGTAGCCCCGGGGGACAAGCCTATGGCTACACCTTC. Protein product: CASSPGGQAYGYTF.

The rearrangement uses TRBV28 and TRBJ1-4; D remains ambiguous. The CDR3 spans 10 residues. The germline V gene has CDR1 MDHEN and CDR2 SYDVKM. V lost 5 bases to trimming and J lost 8 bases, with 3 bases between them. The chain's CDR3 is CASSGEKLFF. The CDR3 DNA reads TGTGCCAGCAGTGGCGAAAAACTGTTTTTT.

V usage is TRBV11-2 and J usage is TRBJ2-7, with D unclear. The CDR3 spans 13 residues. The germline V gene has CDR1 SGHAT and CDR2 FQNNGV. V lost 4 bases to trimming and J lost 0 bases, with 7 bases between them. Here the CDR3 DNA reads TGTGCCAGCAGCTCTAGGTTCTCCTACGAGCAGTACTTC. This gives the protein CASSSRFSYEQYF.

This chain uses TRBV19 with TRBJ1-6; possibly TRBD1 for D (5 bases). V lost 5 bases and J 13 bases, leaving 21 bases between the germline ends. The CDR3 covers 15 residues. Germline assignment: CDR1 LNHDA and CDR2 SQIVND (reference sequence). In nucleotides, the CDR3 is TGTGCCAGTAGTCCGCCAGGGCCCTATGTTGGTCCCCTCCACTTT. Translated: CASSPPGPYVGPLHF.

In nucleotides, the CDR3 is TGTGCCTGGAGCCATGGAGTAGCCAAAAACATTCAGTACTTC. Its translation: CAWSHGVAKNIQYF. V gene TRBV30 combines with J gene TRBJ2-4; unclear D gene. This CDR3 comprises 14 residues. Per germline, CDR1 GTSNPN and CDR2 SVGIG (reference sequence). Deletions cut 3 bases from V and 0 bases from J, with 9 bases between.

This clone was counted a single time. The gene calls are TRBV5-1 and TRBJ2-7; 10 bases are a match to TRBD2. V was pared by 1 base and J by 1 base, with 2 bases of the junction left unmatched. The CDR3 loop spans 15 amino acids. Germline V lookup: CDR1 SGHRS, CDR2 YFSETQ. This chain's CDR3 is CASSLSSGGSYEQYF. The CDR3 coding sequence is TGCGCCAGCAGCTTGTCTAGCGGGGGATCCTACGAGCAGTACTTC.

This chain connects TRBV19 to TRBJ1-4; 8 nucleotides line up with TRBD1. Germline loops: CDR1 LNHDA, CDR2 SQIVND (reference sequence). The CDR3 has 14 residues. With V trimmed by 5 bases and J by 7 bases, 6 bases remained unmatched. Written as DNA, the CDR3 is TGTGCCAGTAGTTTCGGACAGGGAGGTGAAAAACTGTTTTTT. This gives the protein CASSFGQGGEKLFF. The full variable domain, its missing parts supplied by reference TRBV19 and TRBJ1-4, is DGGITQSPKYLFRKEGQNVTLSCEQNLNHDAMYWYRQDPGQGLRLIYYSQIVNDFQKGDIAEGYSVSREKKESFPLTVTSAQKNPTAFYLCASSFGQGGEKLFFGSGTQLSVL.

For the CDR3, the DNA is TGTGCCAGCACCACACCAGCCACGAACACTGAAGCTTTCTTT. Translation: CASTTPATNTEAFF. This sequence joins TRBV28 and TRBJ1-1; D not certain. CDR1 is MDHEN, CDR2 SYDVKM, per germline. The V gene lost 7 bases and the J gene lost 1 base, with 13 bases spanning the gap. This CDR3 contains 14 residues.

Within the sample, this clone is medium-sized. The chain joins TRBV6-6 to TRBJ1-2; perhaps TRBD1 as D (5 bases). V dropped 5 bases and J dropped 4 bases, with 14 bases sitting between them. Germline CDR1 MNHNY, CDR2 SVGAGI (reference sequence). There are 14 residues in the CDR3. The CDR3 loop reads CASSPGPTFYGYTF. The CDR3 DNA reads as TGTGCCAGCAGTCCGGGACCGACCTTCTATGGCTACACCTTC.

The chain has TRBV14 and TRBJ2-7; D is possibly TRBD2 (6 bases). CDR3 size: 14 residues. Germline values: CDR1 SGHDN, CDR2 FVKESK. V lost 7 bases and J 1 base, leaving 14 bases between the germline ends. The CDR3 DNA sequence: TGTGCCAGCACCCCGGGGGTGGAGTCCTACGAGCAGTACTTC. It specifies CASTPGVESYEQYF.

The chain couples TRBV7-2 to TRBJ1-2; no definite D call. Trimming took 5 bases from V and 1 from J, leaving 5 bases between them. This CDR3 comprises 12 residues. Germline CDR1 SGHTA, CDR2 FQGNSA. In DNA form, the CDR3 reads TGTGCCAGCAGCCCAATTAACTATGGCTACACCTTC. It specifies CASSPINYGYTF.

This chain connects TRBV14 to TRBJ2-7; the D gene is possibly TRBD1 (6 bases). Between the trimmed V and J ends, which lost 4 bases and 3 bases, there was a span of 10 bases. Germline V lookup: CDR1 SGHDN, CDR2 FVKESK. The CDR3 length is 13 residues. The CDR3 loop is CASSLTQGYEQYF. The CDR3 DNA reads TGTGCCAGCAGCCTGACACAGGGCTACGAGCAGTACTTC.

By frequency in the sample, this clone is medium-sized. The chain combines TRBV2 with TRBJ1-4; unclear D gene. Trimming left V 3 bases short and J 8 bases short, with 7 bases between. Germline CDR1 is SNHLY and CDR2 is FYNNEI. The CDR3 runs to 12 residues. DNA of the CDR3: TGTGCCAGCAGTGATTTCCAGGAAAAACTGTTTTTT. Its protein is CASSDFQEKLFF.

The genes are TRBV7-8 and TRBJ2-7; 7 positions agree with TRBD2. The germline V gene has CDR1 SGHVS and CDR2 FQNEAQ. Trimming took 4 bases from V and 3 from J; bases not matched to a gene: 3. The CDR3 extends over 13 amino acids. CDR3 nucleotide sequence: TGTGCCAGCAGCTCAAGGGAGGGCTACGAGCAGTACTTC. Translation gives CASSSREGYEQYF.